This entry lists 27 T cell receptor beta chains sequenced from one sample in a study of cytomegalovirus exposure and HLA in healthy donors. Amplification used 60 Vbeta primers and 13 Jbeta primers. The table came from immunoSEQ multiplex PCR; TCRdb's copy has only in-frame clones and leaves some out. This sample's table reports approximately 37,000 clones. The sequencing sample was made of PBMCs. The receptors here all came from a human donor in good health.

This chain connects TRBV7-9 to TRBJ1-2; D is ambiguous. This CDR3 region has 13 residues. The germline V gene has CDR1 SEHNR and CDR2 FQNEAQ (reference sequence). V dropped 5 bases and J dropped 8 bases, with 15 bases sitting between them. CDR3: CASSLSMTGGYTF. Written as DNA, the CDR3 is TGTGCCAGCAGCCTCTCTATGACGGGAGGCTACACCTTC.

The J gene is TRBJ1-2, the V gene TRBV4-1, with 10 positions matching TRBD1. The ends lost 0 bases at V and 4 bases at J; junction bases unmatched: 2. This CDR3 is built from 15 residues. Germline V lookup: CDR1 MGHRA, CDR2 YSYEKL. In DNA, the CDR3 is TGCGCCAGCAGCCAAGATTGGGACAGGGGCTATGGCTACACCTTC. It is translated as CASSQDWDRGYGYTF.

As to this clone: The junction and the germline gene differ at one end; a read error may be behind it. The chain uses TRBV5-1 and TRBJ2-3; TRBD1 matches 11 bases. The CDR3 is 15 amino acids. Germline assignment: CDR1 SGHRS and CDR2 YFSETQ. CDR3 DNA: TGCGCCAGCAGCCTCCGGACAGGGGGCACAGATAAGCAGTATTTT. It codes for CASSLRTGGTDKQYF.

V is TRBV6-4 and J is TRBJ2-7; tentative D call: TRBD1 (6 bases). Per germline, CDR1 MRHNA and CDR2 SNTAGT. Trimming left V 4 bases short and J 2 bases short, with 15 bases between. CDR3 length equals 15 residues. The CDR3 sequence is CASSVAPGDTYEQYF. The CDR3 coding sequence is TGTGCCAGCAGTGTGGCTCCAGGGGATACCTACGAGCAGTACTTC.

This chain connects TRBV28 to TRBJ2-5, with TRBD2 matching 12 bases. J gave up 1 base and V 3 bases, and 3 bases lay outside the gene matches. The V gene's germline CDR1 is MDHEN and CDR2 SYDVKM. This CDR3 has 16 amino acids. The CDR3 DNA sequence: TGTGCCAGCAGTTTGACTAGCGGGGGTTTCCAAGAGACCCAGTACTTC. The encoded protein is CASSLTSGGFQETQYF.

This rearrangement joins TRBV18 to TRBJ2-1; D not resolved. The length of the CDR3 is 14 residues. Looked up from germline, CDR1 is KGHSH and CDR2 is LQKENI. The germline V and J ends were trimmed by 6 bases and 4 bases, with 13 bases remaining between them. The DNA of the CDR3 is TGTGCCAGCTCCCCCCCTACGATTTACAATGAGCAGTTCTTC. This encodes CASSPPTIYNEQFF.

The rearrangement links TRBV11-2 to TRBJ2-7; possible D gene TRBD1, 5 bases. CDR3 length equals 13 residues. Trimming removed 0 bases at V and 8 bases at J, with 11 bases between. Looked up from germline, CDR1 is SGHAT and CDR2 is FQNNGV. The CDR3 region has the DNA TGTGCCAGCAGCTTAGAATGGGCAGGGAAGCAGTACTTC. As protein: CASSLEWAGKQYF. The variable domain in full, completed from reference TRBV11-2 and TRBJ2-7, reads EAGVAQSPRYKIIEKRQSVAFWCNPISGHATLYWYQQILGQGPKLLIQFQNNGVVDDSQLPKDRFSAERLKGVDSTLKIQPAKLEDSAVYLCASSLEWAGKQYFGPGTRLTVT.

A remark on this clone: Germline is not matched at one junction end, which may reflect a read error. The rearrangement links TRBV30 to TRBJ1-1; D is perhaps TRBD1 (5 bases). Germline V gives CDR1 GTSNPN, CDR2 SVGIG (reference sequence). The CDR3 runs 15 residues. The CDR3 sequence is CAGSVNGGGDTEAFF. The DNA for the CDR3 is TGTGCCGGGAGTGTTAATGGGGGAGGCGACACTGAAGCTTTCTTT.

Frequency places this clone as medium-sized. V is TRBV28 and J is TRBJ2-7; 8 bases agree with TRBD1. V lost 6 bases, J lost 7 bases, and 11 bases stayed unmatched. The CDR3 consists of 14 residues. Per the germline V gene, CDR1 is MDHEN and CDR2 is SYDVKM. CDR3 sequence (DNA): TGTGCCAGCAGCCTAACCAGGGGGCGGGAAGAGCAGTACTTC. Amino acid sequence: CASSLTRGREEQYF. The full variable domain, rest sourced from reference TRBV28 and TRBJ2-7, is DVKVTQSSRYLVKRTGEKVFLECVQDMDHENMFWYRQDPGLGLRLIYFSYDVKMKEKGDIPEGYSVSREKKERFSLILESASTNQTSMYLCASSLTRGREEQYFGPGTRLTVT.

CDR3 DNA: TGTGCCAGCTCACCATACGGACTGAGCTCCTACGAGCAGTACTTC. It specifies CASSPYGLSSYEQYF. The rearrangement joins TRBV18 to TRBJ2-7; tentative D call: TRBD2 (5 bases). The CDR3 covers 15 residues. V lost 2 bases and J lost 0, with 11 bases in between. From germline, CDR1 is KGHSH and CDR2 LQKENI.

The V call is TRBV4-2, the J call TRBJ1-2; 7 bases map to TRBD1. Germline V CDR1 and CDR2: LGHNA, YNFKEQ. The junction had 10 bases not matched to a gene; V was cut back by 4 bases and J by 8 bases. The CDR3 is 14 amino acids. This CDR3 is CASSPGQWGRGYTF. CDR3 nucleotides: TGTGCCAGCAGCCCGGGACAGTGGGGACGGGGCTACACCTTC.

The chain combines TRBV6-1 with TRBJ2-6, with D tentatively TRBD2 (6 bases). The CDR3 covers 15 residues. Germline-derived CDR1 and CDR2 are MNHNS and SASEGT. V was trimmed by 6 bases and J by 1 base, leaving 10 bases between them. The CDR3 sequence is CASRRDSSGANVLTF. The CDR3 DNA is TGTGCCAGCAGGAGGGACTCTTCTGGGGCCAACGTCCTGACTTTC.

DNA of the CDR3: TGTGCCAGCAGCCTTCAGGGGGCTTGGACTGAAGCTTTCTTT. It yields the protein CASSLQGAWTEAFF. The chain couples TRBV28 to TRBJ1-1, with 8 nucleotides matching TRBD1. The CDR3 runs to 14 residues. V was clipped by 6 bases and J by 5 bases; unmatched bases: 8. Per the germline V gene, CDR1 is MDHEN and CDR2 is SYDVKM.

The gene calls are TRBV18 and TRBJ1-2; 11 bases agree with TRBD1. Trimming removed 2 bases from V and 4 bases from J; junction bases left unmatched: 0. This CDR3 region has 14 residues. Germline CDR1 is KGHSH and CDR2 is LQKENI. The CDR3 nucleotides are TGTGCCAGCTCACCAGGGACAGGGGGCTATGGCTACACCTTC. It is translated as CASSPGTGGYGYTF.

The chain combines TRBV15 with TRBJ2-3; 8 bases match TRBD2. Trimming cost V 0 bases and J 4 bases; bases outside gene matches: 12. CDR1 LNHNV and CDR2 YYDKDF come from the germline V gene (reference sequence). This CDR3 is built from 18 residues. The CDR3 is CATSREGPGSGDPDTQYF. The CDR3 DNA is TGTGCCACCAGCAGAGAAGGGCCAGGTAGCGGGGACCCAGATACGCAGTATTTT. Supplemented by reference TRBV15 and TRBJ2-3, the full variable domain reads DAMVIQNPRYQVTQFGKPVTLSCSQTLNHNVMYWYQQKSSQAPKLLFHYYDKDFNNEADTPDNFQSRRPNTSFCFLDIRSPGLGDTAMYLCATSREGPGSGDPDTQYFGPGTRLTVL.

To note about this clone: Compared with germline, one end of the junction differs, possibly owing to a read error. The CDR3 nucleotides are TGTGCCAGCAGTTACCGGACAGGGGGCACCGATACGCAGTATTTT. Residues: CASSYRTGGTDTQYF. This chain connects TRBV6-5 to TRBJ2-3; TRBD1 agrees at 11 bases. The CDR3 runs 15 residues. Looked up from germline, CDR1 is MNHEY and CDR2 is SVGAGI.

The CDR3 reads CASSFRLNTEAFF. CDR3 bases: TGTGCCAGCAGTTTTCGGTTGAACACTGAAGCTTTCTTT. The rearrangement links TRBV28 to TRBJ1-1; D gene unclear. With 3 bases removed from V and 0 bases from J, the gap between germline ends came to 5 bases. There are 13 residues in the CDR3. The germline V gene has CDR1 MDHEN and CDR2 SYDVKM.

This sequence joins TRBV2 and TRBJ1-1; D is perhaps TRBD1 (6 bases). The CDR3 is 15 residues long. Germline V gene sequence: CDR1 SNHLY, CDR2 FYNNEI. Deletions cut 6 bases from V and 0 bases from J, with 14 bases between. The CDR3 spells CASRKDRNMNTEAFF. The DNA of the CDR3 is TGTGCCAGCAGGAAGGACAGAAACATGAACACTGAAGCTTTCTTT.

The chain couples TRBV18 to TRBJ2-7; no definite D call. The CDR3 extends over 13 amino acids. CDR1 and CDR2 from the germline V gene are KGHSH and LQKENI. The V gene lost 3 bases and the J gene lost 4 bases, with 10 bases spanning the gap. CDR3 coding DNA: TGTGCCAGCTCACCTGCAGACGGGTACGAGCAGTACTTC. Translating it yields CASSPADGYEQYF.

Details on this clone: Compared with germline, one end of the junction differs, possibly owing to a read error. The chain carries TRBV18 and TRBJ2-1; 9 bases agree with TRBD2. The CDR3 covers 18 residues. Germline loops: CDR1 KGHSH, CDR2 LQKENI. Here the CDR3 DNA reads TGTGCCAGCTCCACCGGGCTAGCGGGACGAATCTCCGACAATGAGCAGTTCTTC. This sequence encodes CASSTGLAGRISDNEQFF.

The chain combines TRBV5-1 with TRBJ2-7, with D possibly TRBD1 on 5 matching bases. With 0 bases removed from V and 2 bases from J, the gap between germline ends came to 9 bases. The V gene's germline CDR1 is SGHRS and CDR2 YFSETQ. CDR3 length equals 14 residues. CDR3: CASSLVVTAYEQYF. The CDR3 DNA is TGCGCCAGCAGCTTGGTGGTGACAGCCTACGAGCAGTACTTC.

V usage is TRBV19 and J usage is TRBJ2-4; 7 nucleotides match TRBD1. V lost 4 bases to trimming and J lost 6 bases; unmatched junction nucleotides: 6. The length of the CDR3 is 14 residues. Germline values: CDR1 LNHDA, CDR2 SQIVND (reference sequence). CDR3 in DNA: TGTGCCAGTAGTAACCCCGGGGACAGAAACATTCAGTACTTC. Residues: CASSNPGDRNIQYF.

The chain couples TRBV30 to TRBJ2-5, with D tentatively TRBD1 (5 bases). Germline assignment: CDR1 GTSNPN and CDR2 SVGIG (reference sequence). V was trimmed by 3 bases and J by 7 bases, leaving 12 bases between them. The CDR3 sequence is 12 residues long. The CDR3 coding sequence is TGTGCCTGGAGGTCTACAGGACCGACCCAGTACTTC. Translated, it gives CAWRSTGPTQYF. The full variable domain, rest sourced from reference TRBV30 and TRBJ2-5, is SQTIHQWPATLVQPVGSPLSLECTVEGTSNPNLYWYRQAAGRGLQLLFYSVGIGQISSEVPQNLSASRPQDRQFILSSKKLLLSDSGFYLCAWRSTGPTQYFGPGTRLLVL.

This chain links TRBV18 with TRBJ1-1; tentatively, D is TRBD1 (5 bases). Trimming left V 8 bases short and J 6 bases short, with 10 bases between. Germline V lookup: CDR1 KGHSH, CDR2 LQKENI. CDR3 length: 11 amino acids. In nucleotides, the CDR3 is TGTGCCAGCGTCAGGGAATCTGAAGCTTTCTTT. Amino acids: CASVRESEAFF.

The CDR3 DNA is TGTGCCAGTAGTAACCCCTTTACGGCGGGGGGAACCTACGAGCAGTACTTC. Translating it yields CASSNPFTAGGTYEQYF. This chain joins TRBV19 and TRBJ2-7; 8 nucleotides line up with TRBD2. The J segment lost 2 bases and the V segment lost 4 bases, leaving 13 bases of the junction unmatched. Germline V gene data show CDR1 as LNHDA and CDR2 as SQIVND (reference sequence). The CDR3 runs 17 residues.

The V gene is TRBV28, the J gene TRBJ2-7; D ambiguous. The V gene lost 6 bases and the J gene lost 1 base, with 13 bases spanning the gap. The germline V gene encodes CDR1 MDHEN and CDR2 SYDVKM. CDR3 length equals 14 residues. CDR3 DNA: TGTGCCAGCAGCGATCCAGATGTTTCCTACGAGCAGTACTTC. Protein product: CASSDPDVSYEQYF.

The V gene is TRBV5-4, the J gene TRBJ1-1; TRBD1 matches at 7 bases. CDR1 and CDR2 from the germline V gene are SGHNT and YYREEE (reference sequence). The CDR3 has 12 amino acids. The trim removed 3 bases at V and 5 bases at J, leaving 1 base unmatched. This CDR3 reads CASSSTGTEAFF. Here the CDR3 DNA reads TGTGCCAGCAGCTCGACAGGGACTGAAGCTTTCTTT. Based on the CDR3 plus reference TRBV5-4 and TRBJ1-1, the full variable domain is ETGVTQSPTHLIKTRGQQVTLRCSSQSGHNTVSWYQQALGQGPQFIFQYYREEENGRGNFPPRFSGLQFPNYSSELNVNALELDDSALYLCASSSTGTEAFFGQGTRLTVV.